Described below is a single T cell receptor beta chain sequence and its context. Per the original methods: Reference gene primer amplification yielded estimated nucleated cell counts. Assay used: immunoSEQ multiplex PCR; TCRdb lists only in-frame clones, some missing. That table furnishes V, J and clone size, whereas the DNA furnished D and trimming. In the table there are 150,000 or so clones, nearly 80% of which are singletons. The CDR3 sequence is 14 residues long. V lost 9 bases and J 2 bases, leaving 14 bases between the germline ends. Per the germline V gene, CDR1 is LNHDA and CDR2 is SQIVND (reference sequence). The sample originates from a study of blood T cell repertoires in COVID-19. Study context: Donors in the United States, Italy and Spain gave samples during acute or convalescent COVID-19. Sample material is recorded as cDNA or gDNA derived from T cells, B-cell-depleted T cells, or PBMCs.

This TCR derives from an older man with acute or convalescent COVID-19. The source material was peripheral blood. The chain has TRBV19 and TRBJ1-5; a weak D match, TRBD1 (5 bases). Here the CDR3 reads CASKGRWGNQPQHF. CDR3 DNA: TGTGCCAGCAAGGGGCGATGGGGCAATCAGCCCCAGCATTTT.